Presented here are 5 T cell receptor beta chains from one specimen sequenced in a study of T-cell memory formation after mild COVID-19. TCRdb fed the 5' RACE reads into MiXCR, producing one record per CDR3 protein. The data contain a few hundred thousand distinct CDR3 sequences, roughly 15% of them singletons. Sequencing input: PBMCs or a T cell subset sorted from them (not recorded which). These receptors were collected from a young man who had mild COVID-19 (a few samples of this study predate the infection). Cell type and time point are not known.

This clonotype has more than one count but fewer than ten. The V gene is TRBV9, the J gene TRBJ2-1; D perhaps matches TRBD2 (7 bases). Trimming removed 6 bases from V and 5 bases from J, with 18 bases in between. There are 15 residues in the CDR3. Germline loops: CDR1 SGDLS, CDR2 YYNGEE. CDR3 sequence: CASTPSRGAHNEQFF. The CDR3 DNA is TGTGCCAGCACCCCCTCCCGGGGGGCCCACAATGAGCAGTTCTTC.

This chain joins TRBV28 and TRBJ2-7; D is perhaps TRBD1 (5 bases). Germline lookup yields CDR1 MDHEN and CDR2 SYDVKM. The CDR3 runs to 15 residues. V gave up 2 bases and J gave up 1 base, with 12 bases separating them. The CDR3, as DNA: TGTGCCAGCAGTTTAGGTCAGGGTTGGTCCTACGAGCAGTACGTC. Translated, it gives CASSLGQGWSYEQYV.

The rearrangement uses TRBV28 and TRBJ1-6; D is uncertain. V was trimmed by 5 bases and J by 5 bases, leaving 16 bases between them. The germline V gene has CDR1 MDHEN and CDR2 SYDVKM. This CDR3 is built from 16 residues. This chain's CDR3 is CASSRRTGTHNSPLHF. In nucleotides, the CDR3 is TGTGCCAGCAGTCGGAGGACGGGCACACATAATTCACCCCTCCACTTT.

In this sample, this clonotype turned up a few times. The chain joins TRBV7-9 to TRBJ2-7, with no clear D. Trimming removed 5 bases from V and 1 base from J, with 15 bases in between. The CDR3 sequence is 15 residues long. Germline V lookup: CDR1 SEHNR, CDR2 FQNEAQ (reference sequence). The CDR3 protein is CASSTPGPRSYEQYF. In DNA form, the CDR3 reads TGTGCCAGCAGCACCCCCGGGCCGAGATCCTACGAGCAGTACTTC.

This clonotype appeared a few times. The rearrangement links TRBV7-2 to TRBJ1-1; D is unclear. V lost 6 bases and J 10 bases, leaving 15 bases between the germline ends. Germline CDR1 reads SGHTA; CDR2 reads FQGNSA. The CDR3 has 12 residues. The CDR3 DNA reads as TGTGCCAGCAGTATCCGTCCCAGCGCAGCTTTCTTT. This codes for CASSIRPSAAFF.